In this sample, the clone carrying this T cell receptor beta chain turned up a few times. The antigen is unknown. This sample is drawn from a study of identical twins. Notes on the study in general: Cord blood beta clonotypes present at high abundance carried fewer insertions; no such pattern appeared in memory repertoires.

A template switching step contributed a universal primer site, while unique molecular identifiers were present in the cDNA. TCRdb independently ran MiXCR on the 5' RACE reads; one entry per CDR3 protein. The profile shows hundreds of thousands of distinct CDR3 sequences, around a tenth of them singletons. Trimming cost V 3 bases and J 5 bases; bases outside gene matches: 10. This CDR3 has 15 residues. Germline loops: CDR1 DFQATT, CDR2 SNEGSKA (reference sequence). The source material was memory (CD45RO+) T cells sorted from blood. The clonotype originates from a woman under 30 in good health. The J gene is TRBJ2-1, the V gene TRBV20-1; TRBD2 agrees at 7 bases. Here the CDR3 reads CSASIGGSLHNEQFF. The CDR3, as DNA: TGCAGTGCTAGTATCGGCGGGAGTTTACACAATGAGCAGTTCTTC.